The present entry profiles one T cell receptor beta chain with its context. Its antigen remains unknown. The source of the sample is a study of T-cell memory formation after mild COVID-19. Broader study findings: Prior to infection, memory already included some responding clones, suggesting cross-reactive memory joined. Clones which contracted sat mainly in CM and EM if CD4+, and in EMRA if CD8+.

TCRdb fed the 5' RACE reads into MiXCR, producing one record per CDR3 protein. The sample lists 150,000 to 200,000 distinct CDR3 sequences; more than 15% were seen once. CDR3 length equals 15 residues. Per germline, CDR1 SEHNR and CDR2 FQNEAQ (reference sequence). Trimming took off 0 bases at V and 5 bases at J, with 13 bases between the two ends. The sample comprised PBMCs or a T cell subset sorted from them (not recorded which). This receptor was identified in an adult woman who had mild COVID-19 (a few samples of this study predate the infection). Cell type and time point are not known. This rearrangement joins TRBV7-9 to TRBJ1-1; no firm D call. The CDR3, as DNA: TGTGCCAGCAGCTTAGCCCGAGGCGGTGGAACTGAAGCTTTCTTT. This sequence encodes CASSLARGGGTEAFF.